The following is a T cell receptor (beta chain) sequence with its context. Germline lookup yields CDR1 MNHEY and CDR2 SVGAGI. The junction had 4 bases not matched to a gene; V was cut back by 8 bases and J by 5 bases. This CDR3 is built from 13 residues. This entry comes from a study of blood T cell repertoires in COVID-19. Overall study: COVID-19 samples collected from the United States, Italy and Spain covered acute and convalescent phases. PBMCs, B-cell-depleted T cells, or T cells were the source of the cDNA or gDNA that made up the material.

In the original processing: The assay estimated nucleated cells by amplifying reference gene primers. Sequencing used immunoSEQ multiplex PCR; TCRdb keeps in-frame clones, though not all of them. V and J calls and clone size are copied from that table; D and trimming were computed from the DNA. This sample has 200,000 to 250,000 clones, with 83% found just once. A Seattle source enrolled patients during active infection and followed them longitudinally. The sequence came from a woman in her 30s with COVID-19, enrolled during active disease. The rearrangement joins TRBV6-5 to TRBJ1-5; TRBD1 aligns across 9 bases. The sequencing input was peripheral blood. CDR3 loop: CASAGTGHQPQHF. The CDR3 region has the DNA TGTGCCAGCGCTGGGACAGGGCATCAGCCCCAGCATTTT.